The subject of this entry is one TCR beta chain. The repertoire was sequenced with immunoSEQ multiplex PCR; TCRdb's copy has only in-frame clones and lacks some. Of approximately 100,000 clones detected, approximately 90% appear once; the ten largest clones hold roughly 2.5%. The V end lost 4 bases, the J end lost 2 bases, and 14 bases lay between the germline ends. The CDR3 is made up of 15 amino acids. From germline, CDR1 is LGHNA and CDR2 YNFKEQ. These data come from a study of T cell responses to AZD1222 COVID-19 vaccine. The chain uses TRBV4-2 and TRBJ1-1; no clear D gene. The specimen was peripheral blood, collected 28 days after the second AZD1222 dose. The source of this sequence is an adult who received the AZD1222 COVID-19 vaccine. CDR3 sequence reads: CASSLTLDRNTEAFF. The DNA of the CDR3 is TGTGCCAGCAGCCTAACACTAGACCGCAACACTGAAGCTTTCTTT.